This T cell receptor (beta chain) was identified in a study of CD8 T cells in ankylosing spondylitis. In this sample, this clonotype turned up many times. What it binds is not known. V was trimmed by 2 bases and J by 10 bases, leaving 9 bases between them. The CDR3 consists of 12 residues. Per the germline V gene, CDR1 is SGHTA and CDR2 is FQGNSA. The study's findings and limits: Earlier work had already found some motif variants in reactive arthritis synovial fluid and blood. One TCR beta motif, made up of several highly homologous variants, appeared characteristic of ankylosing spondylitis blood. It was reported that disease-linked clones were significantly enriched in matched ankylosing spondylitis synovial fluid.

Using quantitative 5'-RACE with molecular barcodes, the authors made TCR beta libraries. TCRdb ran MiXCR on the 5' RACE reads and lists one entry per CDR3 protein. The sample includes fewer than 200,000 distinct CDR3 sequences, around a sixth of them seen just once. The rearrangement joins TRBV7-2 to TRBJ2-1; D is perhaps TRBD1 (6 bases). The receptor's source is a male donor aged 10 to 30 with ankylosing spondylitis or in good health (not recorded which). The specimen sequenced was blood, either unsorted or a sorted T cell fraction (not recorded which). CDR3 region: CASSLYRGEQFF. The CDR3 DNA sequence: TGTGCCAGCAGCTTATATAGGGGGGAGCAGTTCTTC.